Following are 5 T cell receptor beta chains from one sample sequenced in a study of blood T cell repertoires in COVID-19. Sequenced by immunoSEQ multiplex PCR; TCRdb stores in-frame clones only, minus some. The sample has 50,000 to 75,000 clones, roughly 86% seen once. Sequencing was performed on peripheral blood. Receptors originate from a man aged 55 to 70 with acute or convalescent COVID-19.

The V call is TRBV28, the J call TRBJ1-4; D may be TRBD1 (6 bases). This CDR3 region has 15 residues. Germline assignment: CDR1 MDHEN and CDR2 SYDVKM. V lost 3 bases and J 8 bases, leaving 16 bases between the germline ends. CDR3 bases: TGTGCCAGCAGTTTGGGGGCAGGGCTTAGGGAAAAACTGTTTTTT. It codes for CASSLGAGLREKLFF.

The chain couples TRBV5-6 to TRBJ1-6, with D perhaps TRBD1 (6 bases). V was pared by 6 bases and J by 7 bases, with 17 bases between. CDR3 length: 15 residues. The germline CDR1 and CDR2 sequences are SGHDT and YYEEEE. The DNA of the CDR3 is TGTGCCAGCACCTTAACCGGGACAATAAATTCACCCCTCCACTTT. Its protein is CASTLTGTINSPLHF.

This clone turned up a few times. The rearrangement uses TRBV30 and TRBJ1-2; D not resolved. The germline V gene encodes CDR1 GTSNPN and CDR2 SVGIG (reference sequence). V shed 0 bases and J shed 8 bases, with 16 bases lying between them. The CDR3 consists of 14 residues. CDR3 loop: CAWSVFPSPGGYTF. In DNA, the CDR3 is TGTGCCTGGAGTGTATTCCCCAGCCCGGGGGGCTACACCTTC.

The chain combines TRBV19 with TRBJ1-2; the D gene is possibly TRBD1 (5 bases). Trimming pared 3 bases from V and 3 bases from J, leaving 11 bases between. Germline V gene lookup returns CDR1 LNHDA and CDR2 SQIVND (reference sequence). The CDR3 consists of 14 residues. The CDR3 sequence is CASSMGGVDYGYTF. Here the CDR3 DNA reads TGTGCCAGTAGTATGGGAGGGGTTGACTATGGCTACACCTTC.

The V gene is TRBV4-3, the J gene TRBJ1-2; the D gene is possibly TRBD1 (5 bases). Trimming shortened V by 3 bases and J by 8 bases, and 16 bases separated the two germline ends. Looked up from germline, CDR1 is LGHNA and CDR2 is YSLEER. The CDR3 loop spans 14 amino acids. DNA for the CDR3: TGCGCCAGCAGCCACAGGGTCCAACAAGGGGGCTACACCTTC. Amino acids: CASSHRVQQGGYTF.